The TCR beta chain under discussion was sequenced for a study of graft-versus-host responses after intestinal transplantation. Study conclusions and caveats: Early post-transplant HvG declines were associated with peak circulating GvH clone levels.

The CDR3 spans 14 residues. V lost 4 bases to trimming and J lost 8 bases, with 15 bases between them. Germline CDR1 SGHNT, CDR2 YYREEE (reference sequence). The data were produced by immunoSEQ multiplex PCR, yet TCRdb's version contains in-frame clones alone and is incomplete. The sample records just over 70,000 clones, about 87% being singletons. In this sample, this clone turned up a few times. The antigen is not known. Source: unstimulated CD4+ T cells sorted from spleen or lymph node cells, taken before transplant. The receptor's source is a human donor who was the organ donor for an intestinal transplant. The rearrangement links TRBV5-4 to TRBJ1-4; weak D call: TRBD1 (6 bases). The CDR3 is CASSIQGGKEKLFF. In DNA, the CDR3 is TGTGCCAGCAGCATACAGGGTGGGAAGGAAAAACTGTTTTTT.